What follows are 17 T cell receptor beta chains derived from one specimen sequenced in a study of OX40 agonist ivuxolimab in advanced cancers. Profiling relied on immunoSEQ multiplex PCR, and the TCRdb table lists in-frame clones only, not all of them. The sample lists approximately 44,000 clones, approximately 80% seen once, with 10% in the top ten. The specimen comprised CD4+ or CD8+ T cells sorted from blood, sampled in a trial of the OX40 agonist ivuxolimab. These TCRs come from an adult with an advanced solid tumor such as melanoma, head and neck, liver or kidney cancer.

The CDR3 sequence: CASSPRTADPYTF. CDR3 in DNA: TGCGCCAGCAGCCCCAGGACAGCAGACCCATACACCTTC. The J gene is TRBJ1-2, the V gene TRBV5-1; the D gene is possibly TRBD1 (6 bases). CDR1 and CDR2 from the germline V gene are SGHRS and YFSETQ. The CDR3 is 13 amino acids. V lost 4 bases to trimming and J lost 11 bases, with 18 bases between them.

The DNA for the CDR3 is TGTGCCAGCACCGGGACAGGGGATTATAACGGCGGGCCGGGCGAGCAGTACTTC. The encoded protein is CASTGTGDYNGGPGEQYF. This sequence joins TRBV28 and TRBJ2-7, with 10 bases that match TRBD1. The CDR3 is 18 amino acids. Germline loops: CDR1 MDHEN, CDR2 SYDVKM. Losses at the gene ends were 7 bases for V and 6 bases for J; bases not matched to a gene: 21.

This clone occurred once. The chain has TRBV5-1 and TRBJ2-1; 12 nucleotides agree with TRBD2. V gave up 3 bases and J gave up 9 bases; unmatched junction bases: 7. The CDR3 covers 15 residues. Germline CDR1 SGHRS, CDR2 YFSETQ. CDR3 DNA: TGCGCCAGCAGCTCGCGACTAGCGGGAGTTCTTGAGCAGTTCTTC. Protein sequence: CASSSRLAGVLEQFF.

This clone has only a few counts. The chain has TRBV9 and TRBJ2-1; TRBD1 might be the D (6 bases). Germline V gene sequence: CDR1 SGDLS, CDR2 YYNGEE. The CDR3 runs 12 residues. Trimming cost V 3 bases and J 7 bases, with 8 bases left between them. The CDR3, as DNA: TGTGCCAGCAGCGACAGGGTGAATGAGCAGTTCTTC. As protein: CASSDRVNEQFF.

The chain recombines TRBV15 with TRBJ2-5, with D tentatively TRBD1 or TRBD2 (6 bases each). Germline-derived CDR1 and CDR2 are LNHNV and YYDKDF (reference sequence). V was clipped by 5 bases and J by 4 bases, with 11 bases between them. The CDR3 covers 13 residues. CDR3 sequence reads: CATSEGGRETQYF. As DNA, the CDR3 is TGTGCCACCAGCGAGGGGGGACGAGAGACCCAGTACTTC.

The chain combines TRBV29-1 with TRBJ1-2; D is ambiguous. CDR1 and CDR2 from the germline V gene are SQVTM and ANQGSEA. Between the trimmed V and J ends, which lost 3 bases and 4 bases, there was a span of 9 bases. The CDR3 consists of 12 residues. The CDR3 coding sequence is TGCAGCGTTGATAAGGGAGGCTATGGCTACACCTTC. This codes for CSVDKGGYGYTF.

CDR3 sequence: CASSSRAKTEAFF. CDR3 nucleotide sequence: TGTGCCAGCAGTTCCCGGGCGAAAACTGAAGCTTTCTTT. The chain has TRBV6-1 and TRBJ1-1; D ambiguous. This CDR3 contains 13 residues. V was trimmed by 5 bases and J by 5 bases, leaving 12 bases between them. CDR1 and CDR2 from the germline V gene are MNHNS and SASEGT.

The V and J genes are TRBV10-3 and TRBJ2-6; D is perhaps TRBD2 (5 bases). This CDR3 region has 15 residues. The ends were cut back, 4 bases at V and 2 bases at J, with 9 bases in the middle. Germline loops: CDR1 ENHRY, CDR2 SYGVKD. The chain's CDR3 is CAISAGLTGANVLTF. The CDR3 DNA reads TGTGCCATCAGTGCCGGACTGACTGGGGCCAACGTCCTGACTTTC.

This clone came up once. The rearrangement uses TRBV30 and TRBJ2-2; 7 bases are shared with TRBD1. CDR3 size: 14 residues. Germline CDR1 and CDR2: GTSNPN and SVGIG (reference sequence). With V trimmed by 5 bases and J by 1 base, 4 bases remained unmatched. The CDR3: CAWDRTGNTGELFF. CDR3 sequence (DNA): TGTGCCTGGGACAGGACAGGGAACACCGGGGAGCTGTTTTTT.

This chain connects TRBV5-1 to TRBJ2-3; D not resolved. The CDR3 is 15 residues long. Germline V gene data show CDR1 as SGHRS and CDR2 as YFSETQ. V lost 0 bases to trimming and J lost 2 bases, with 10 bases between them. This CDR3 reads CASSLGSPATDTQYF. In nucleotides, the CDR3 is TGCGCCAGCAGCTTGGGGTCTCCCGCCACAGATACGCAGTATTTT.

The chain recombines TRBV19 with TRBJ1-5; TRBD1 matches at 9 bases. The CDR3 contains 14 residues. Germline V gene sequence: CDR1 LNHDA, CDR2 SQIVND (reference sequence). The J segment lost 5 bases and the V segment lost 6 bases, leaving 5 bases of the junction unmatched. CDR3 coding DNA: TGTGCCAGTAGCCAACAGGGGGCCCATCAGCCCCAGCATTTT. Translating gives CASSQQGAHQPQHF.

This rearrangement joins TRBV5-1 to TRBJ2-5, with D perhaps matching TRBD1 (6 bases). The length of the CDR3 is 14 residues. Trimming cost V 4 bases and J 1 base, with 11 bases left between them. The V gene's germline CDR1 is SGHRS and CDR2 YFSETQ. This CDR3 is CASSVDSFQETQYF. The CDR3 nucleotides are TGCGCCAGCAGCGTGGACAGCTTCCAAGAGACCCAGTACTTC.

The chain combines TRBV5-1 with TRBJ2-2; D is unclear. The germline V gene encodes CDR1 SGHRS and CDR2 YFSETQ. This CDR3 has 13 residues. V was shortened by 1 base and J by 6 bases, with 7 bases between the two germline ends. The CDR3 loop reads CASSLRIPGELFF. CDR3 nucleotides: TGCGCCAGCAGCTTGCGAATCCCCGGGGAGCTGTTTTTT.

The chain is built from TRBV10-3 and TRBJ2-7; 12 positions match TRBD2. The germline V gene has CDR1 ENHRY and CDR2 SYGVKD. The V and J ends lost 0 bases and 9 bases, in that order; junction bases with no gene match: 3. The CDR3 loop spans 14 amino acids. The CDR3 sequence is CAISESTSGRGQYF. CDR3 in DNA: TGTGCCATCAGTGAGTCGACTAGCGGGAGAGGGCAGTACTTC.

There are a few counts of this clone. Compared with germline, one end of the junction differs, possibly owing to a read error. DNA for the CDR3: TGTGCCAGCAGTCGGACAGGGGGTGGGGAAAAGCTGTTTTTT. Encoded protein: CASSRTGGGEKLFF. This chain joins TRBV7-9 and TRBJ1-4; 10 nucleotides align to TRBD1. The CDR3 covers 14 residues. The germline V gene has CDR1 SEHNR and CDR2 FQNEAQ (reference sequence). The full variable domain, rest sourced from reference TRBV7-9 and TRBJ1-4, is DTGVSQNPRHKITKRGQNVTFRCDPISEHNRLYWYRQTLGQGPEFLTYFQNEAQLEKSRLLSDRFSAERPKGSFSTLEIQRTEQGDSAMYLCASSRTGGGEKLFFGSGTQLSVL.

V gene TRBV30 combines with J gene TRBJ2-2, with 8 bases lining up with TRBD1. The CDR3 is made up of 13 amino acids. The J segment lost 2 bases and the V segment lost 5 bases, leaving 1 base of the junction unmatched. Germline assignment: CDR1 GTSNPN and CDR2 SVGIG (reference sequence). CDR3 region: CAWGTGNTGELFF. The CDR3 DNA sequence: TGTGCCTGGGGGACAGGTAACACCGGGGAGCTGTTTTTT.

The V gene is TRBV7-3, the J gene TRBJ2-7; 10 bases align to TRBD2. CDR1 is SGHTA, CDR2 FQGTGA, per germline. The J segment lost 5 bases and the V segment lost 2 bases, leaving 6 bases of the junction unmatched. This CDR3 is built from 15 residues. The CDR3 nucleotides read TGTGCCAGCAGCTTAGGGCTAGCGGGAGAAAACGAGCAGTACTTC. Amino acid sequence: CASSLGLAGENEQYF.